This TCR beta chain was obtained from a study of cytomegalovirus exposure and HLA in healthy donors. Findings and caveats of the study: The study put 150 or so TCR beta chains on its list as cytomegalovirus-associated. Later analysis revealed greater clonal expansion in HLA-associated TCR beta chains than in equally common others. Within an earlier analysis, most TCR beta V segments proved productive either about 87% or about 30% of the time.

Turning to this clone: What it binds is unknown.

With 60 Vbeta and 13 Jbeta primers, the PCR was carried out. Profiling relied on immunoSEQ multiplex PCR, and the TCRdb table lists in-frame clones only, not all of them. This sample's table has roughly 140,000 clones. The material sequenced was PBMCs. The sequence derives from a man aged 35 to 55 in good health and CMV-seronegative.

DNA of the CDR3: TGTGCCAGCAGCTCACAACAGGGGGGGACCACTGAAGCTTTCTTT. Its protein product is CASSSQQGGTTEAFF. The chain carries TRBV7-2 and TRBJ1-1; the match to TRBD1 covers 8 bases. The CDR3 covers 15 residues. CDR1 and CDR2 from the germline V gene are SGHTA and FQGNSA. The J segment lost 4 bases and the V segment lost 4 bases, leaving 8 bases of the junction unmatched.